The subject of this entry is one T cell receptor (beta chain). This entry belongs to a study of blood T cell repertoires in COVID-19. Background on the study: Specimens from acute and convalescent COVID-19 originated in the United States, Italy and Spain.

The method was immunoSEQ multiplex PCR; TCRdb's version includes in-frame clones alone and lacks a portion of them. The repertoire consists of around 300,000 clones, with 86% occurring once and the leading ten covering over 2.5%. Trimming removed 5 bases at V and 3 bases at J, with 16 bases between. Germline loops: CDR1 MNHEY, CDR2 SMNVEV (reference sequence). This CDR3 is built from 15 residues. Across 20 to 25 US areas, participants ranged in age from about 18 to 100 years. Membership in each cohort depended on participant-reported clinical history. Donors in Cohort 3 counted as recovered after two negative PCRs, clearance, or symptom resolution.

The rearrangement uses TRBV27 and TRBJ1-2, with a weak D call TRBD1 (6 bases). Sequenced: PBMCs or T cells enriched from blood (not recorded which). The receptor was derived from a woman aged 18-30 years who had recovered from COVID-19. CDR3 coding DNA: TGTGCCAGCAGTCCGACGGGGGGGCGGGACTATGGCTACACCTTC. The encoded protein is CASSPTGGRDYGYTF.